This TCR beta chain was sequenced during a study of blood T cells in healthy people across ages (dated by TCRdb to about 2015). Background on the whole study: In model experiments, template switching captured about one uniquely barcoded TCR beta cDNA molecule for every two T cells. The study measured age-related changes in TCR beta repertoire diversity using deep sequencing normalized with unique cDNA molecular identifiers. The donors were split into four age groups: young (average approximately 16 years), middle-aged (39), aged (over 55) and long-lived (roughly 77). To avoid experimental bias, donors of different ages were spread randomly across the sequencing lanes. The study analyzed two additional independent replicas of 1 million unique cDNA reads from the same blood draw for two donors, one aged 18 to 29 and one aged 80 or older.

The approximately 40 donors, aged about 6 to 95 years, were systemically healthy Caucasian individuals from Russia. Around 10 milliliters of peripheral blood were collected from each donor into EDTA-treated Vacutainer tubes. Ficoll-Paque density-gradient centrifugation was used to isolate PBMCs, with at least 7 million obtained per sample. Trizol reagent was used to extract total RNA from PBMCs, with at least 5 micrograms per sample. The percentages of naive CD45RAhigh/CD27high T cells were determined by flow cytometry on a PBMC aliquot from every donor. A remark on this clonotype: Its antigen is still unknown. No quality values exist for individual bases; no much larger clone is one base distant.

Study-wide findings and limitations: Donor CMV infection status was unknown, potentially confounding age-related changes in expanded clonotypes. Observed TCR beta diversity correlated strongly with the percentage of naive T cells measured by flow cytometry. Bulk unsorted PBMC profiling prevented conclusive comparison of naive and antigen-experienced compartments. Observed TCR beta diversity per million T cells fell roughly linearly with age, and a significant reduction was already apparent by age approximately 41. Compared with the aged group, the long-lived group had more naive CD4+ T cells, fewer expanded clones and increased TCR diversity, suggesting age selection. Estimates of total diversity based on one million sequenced T cells were considered lower bounds and underestimates.

From its cysteine to its phenylalanine, the CDR3 spans 14 amino acids. Kept here is only the CDR3 DNA, which spans 42 bases and is read in frame from base 1. Trimming removed 1 base from V and 3 bases from J, leaving 10 bases between the germline ends. CDR1 and CDR2 (DFQATT, SNEGSKA) derive from the germline V gene (reference sequence). Library construction relied on 5' RACE. The sequencer listed for this sample is Illumina HiSeq 2500. A second PCR of roughly 6 to 11 cycles was run with a J-beta primer mix and a sample-barcoded 5' primer. A template-switch 5' adaptor carrying 12 random nucleotides introduced a unique molecular identifier onto each TCR beta cDNA molecule. At least 2.5 million CDR3-containing paired-end reads were obtained from each sample. First-strand cDNA was synthesized from all RNA with the Mint cDNA synthesis kit, primed by a TRBC-specific oligonucleotide. Following uracil-DNA glycosylase treatment, a first 18-cycle PCR with universal primers M1SS and BC2_uni_R was performed on all cDNA. As for the authors' bioinformatics: For normalization, 1 million high-quality reads were randomly selected from each sample, with every read carrying a distinct molecular identifier. Instead of being binned into consensus sequences, reads with shared molecular identifiers were discarded. MiTCR, set to a Q25 quality threshold and the strictest error-elimination algorithm, was used for CDR3 identification, clonotype clustering and error correction. A nonparametric unseen species model with Euler transformation was used to estimate a lower bound on total TCR beta diversity. In TCRdb, the public reads were trimmed at Q25 with fastp and aligned with MiXCR, with productive beta chains retained. All rows with the same CDR3 protein become a single entry with the most common DNA and genes. TCRdb's processing, not the authors', yielded these V and J calls. In this sample the table shows over 1.5 million distinct CDR3 sequences, around 50% of which occur a single time. Approximately 2% of the sample comes from the top ten.

The sample comprised blood. The V gene is TRBV20-1 and the J gene is TRBJ1-5; tentative D gene TRBD1, with 6 bases matching. This TCR came from a woman in her 40s in good health. The CDR3 in this case is CSARAGQPNQPQHF. The DNA sequence follows: TGCAGTGCTAGAGCCGGACAGCCCAATCAGCCCCAGCATTTT.